The subject of this entry is one TCR beta chain. The CDR3 spans 10 residues. Germline V gene sequence: CDR1 SQVTM, CDR2 ANQGSEA. Deletions cut 6 bases from V and 5 bases from J, with 5 bases between. The TCR beta repertoire was assessed by survey-level immunoSEQ sequencing. Profiled with immunoSEQ multiplex PCR; TCRdb holds only in-frame clones, not every one. The table records about 68,000 clones, about 93% of them present only once. This receptor was obtained from a man aged 35 to 55 with rheumatoid arthritis. Material for sequencing was PBMCs. V usage is TRBV29-1 and J usage is TRBJ2-1, with D unclear. CDR3 loop: CSVAHNEQFF. As DNA, the CDR3 is TGCAGCGTCGCACACAATGAGCAGTTCTTC.